The clone carrying this T cell receptor beta chain showed up many times. This sample is part of a study of T cells in Graves' hyperthyroidism and ophthalmopathy. A NOSPECS grade of at least 4, a Clinical Activity Score of at least 3 and duration under 3 months were recorded in ophthalmopathy patients. The CDR3 contains 15 residues. Germline values: CDR1 SGHNT, CDR2 YENEEA. V lost 4 bases, J lost 1 base, and 13 bases lay in between. From RNA transcripts, TCR beta CDR3 regions were amplified. Primed by the HTBI set, a first-round RT-PCR was run on the TCR CDR3. TCRdb re-derived calls from the multiplex PCR reads in MiXCR, one entry per CDR3 protein. This sample has around 530,000 distinct CDR3 sequences, with roughly 18% found just once.

Sequences were obtained from blood. The receptor comes from a woman younger than 30 with Graves' ophthalmopathy. J is TRBJ1-1 and V is TRBV11-3, with D unresolved. CDR3 in DNA: TGTGCCAGCAGCTCCCCTCCAGGCCCGAACACTGAAGCTTTCTTT. Its protein is CASSSPPGPNTEAFF.